Listed here are 22 T cell receptor beta chains from one sample, sequenced in a study of T cells in narcolepsy. Method: immunoSEQ multiplex PCR; TCRdb's copy keeps in-frame clones and lacks some. The table records 25,000 to 35,000 clones, around 83% of them present only once. Sequencing was carried out using memory (CD45RA-) CD4+ T cells from blood. The receptors were sampled from a human donor in good health.

The chain recombines TRBV30 with TRBJ2-3; 10 bases align to TRBD2. This CDR3 contains 15 residues. V lost 2 bases, J lost 0 bases, and 2 bases stayed unmatched. Looked up from germline, CDR1 is GTSNPN and CDR2 is SVGIG (reference sequence). The CDR3 region has the DNA TGTGCCTGGAGTAGGACTAGCGGTAGCACAGATACGCAGTATTTT. Translated: CAWSRTSGSTDTQYF. The full variable domain, rest sourced from reference TRBV30 and TRBJ2-3, is SQTIHQWPATLVQPVGSPLSLECTVEGTSNPNLYWYRQAAGRGLQLLFYSVGIGQISSEVPQNLSASRPQDRQFILSSKKLLLSDSGFYLCAWSRTSGSTDTQYFGPGTRLTVL.

This CDR3 is CASNQIHGVEQFF. DNA for the CDR3: TGTGCCAGTAACCAAATCCACGGAGTAGAGCAGTTCTTC. The V gene is TRBV19, the J gene TRBJ2-1; D is uncertain. CDR3 size: 13 residues. The germline V gene has CDR1 LNHDA and CDR2 SQIVND (reference sequence). V was pared by 7 bases and J by 10 bases, with 17 bases between.

The chain joins TRBV5-1 to TRBJ1-2; 7 bases match TRBD1. CDR1 SGHRS and CDR2 YFSETQ come from the germline V gene. The ends lost 4 bases at V and 8 bases at J; junction bases unmatched: 8. This CDR3 region has 13 residues. The CDR3 nucleotides are TGCGCCAGCAGCCCCGAGTTACAGGGGGGCTACACCTTC. Amino acids: CASSPELQGGYTF.

The chain combines TRBV5-1 with TRBJ1-1; the D is unclear. In germline, CDR1 is SGHRS, CDR2 YFSETQ. The CDR3 has 15 amino acids. Trimming pared 0 bases from V and 1 base from J, leaving 10 bases between. CDR3 coding DNA: TGCGCCAGCAGCTTGGGGGTGTGGAGGAACACTGAAGCTTTCTTT. This encodes CASSLGVWRNTEAFF.

The J gene is TRBJ2-7, the V gene TRBV4-1; D might be TRBD2 (7 bases). This CDR3 is built from 16 residues. Between the trimmed V and J ends, which lost 1 base and 5 bases, there was a span of 18 bases. Germline CDR1 MGHRA, CDR2 YSYEKL. Here the CDR3 reads CASSQGPGGAEDEQYF. DNA of the CDR3: TGCGCCAGCAGCCAAGGCCCGGGGGGCGCGGAAGACGAGCAGTACTTC.

The chain recombines TRBV19 with TRBJ1-4; the D gene is possibly TRBD1 (6 bases). Germline V gene lookup returns CDR1 LNHDA and CDR2 SQIVND (reference sequence). The V and J ends lost 4 bases and 4 bases respectively, with 10 bases between them. CDR3 size: 14 residues. The CDR3 sequence is CASSTTGINEKLFF. CDR3 bases: TGTGCCAGTAGTACGACAGGTATTAATGAAAAACTGTTTTTT.

The gene calls are TRBV2 and TRBJ1-3; D not resolved. Germline CDR1 SNHLY, CDR2 FYNNEI. The CDR3 contains 15 residues. Deletions cut 2 bases from V and 0 bases from J, with 8 bases between. CDR3 nucleotide sequence: TGTGCCAGCAGTGAAACCAGTTACTCTGGAAACACCATATATTTT. Translated, it gives CASSETSYSGNTIYF.

The V gene is TRBV19, the J gene TRBJ2-5; 8 nucleotides align to TRBD1. The CDR3 consists of 13 residues. Trimming at V came to 8 bases and at J to 1 base, leaving 3 bases not matched to a gene. Per the germline V gene, CDR1 is LNHDA and CDR2 is SQIVND (reference sequence). The CDR3 nucleotides are TGTGCCAGTCGGACAGGGCCCCAAGAGACCCAGTACTTC. Translated, it gives CASRTGPQETQYF.

The chain carries TRBV5-6 and TRBJ1-2; perhaps TRBD1 as D (5 bases). Germline loops: CDR1 SGHDT, CDR2 YYEEEE. The ends were cut back, 0 bases at V and 3 bases at J, with 12 bases in the middle. The CDR3 runs to 15 residues. The CDR3 here is CASSLAGEGDYGYTF. The CDR3 DNA is TGTGCCAGCAGCTTGGCGGGGGAGGGAGACTATGGCTACACCTTC.

The rearrangement uses TRBV28 and TRBJ2-2; D possibly corresponds to TRBD2 (6 bases). CDR3 size: 17 residues. V was pared by 2 bases and J by 4 bases, with 17 bases between. Germline CDR1 is MDHEN and CDR2 is SYDVKM. The CDR3 is CASSLIGLAAGTGELFF. CDR3 sequence (DNA): TGTGCCAGCAGTTTAATTGGCCTTGCAGCGGGCACCGGGGAGCTGTTTTTT.

The count of this clone is one. The genes are TRBV5-6 and TRBJ2-4; a weak D match, TRBD2 (6 bases). The CDR3 contains 15 residues. Trimming removed 4 bases from V and 3 bases from J, with 14 bases in between. The V gene's germline CDR1 is SGHDT and CDR2 YYEEEE. The CDR3 sequence: CASSGWEVGKNIQYF. The CDR3 bases are TGTGCCAGCAGCGGGTGGGAGGTAGGCAAAAACATTCAGTACTTC.

V gene TRBV5-1 combines with J gene TRBJ1-1; perhaps TRBD1 as D (6 bases). Germline V gene lookup returns CDR1 SGHRS and CDR2 YFSETQ. The CDR3 runs to 16 residues. With 1 base removed from V and 7 bases from J, the gap between germline ends came to 20 bases. The CDR3 loop reads CASSLRVLQGDHEAFF. CDR3 DNA sequence: TGCGCCAGCAGCTTGCGGGTTCTACAGGGAGATCATGAAGCTTTCTTT. The whole variable domain, remainder taken from reference TRBV5-1 and TRBJ1-1, is KAGVTQTPRYLIKTRGQQVTLSCSPISGHRSVSWYQQTPGQGLQFLFEYFSETQRNKGNFPGRFSGRQFSNSRSEMNVSTLELGDSALYLCASSLRVLQGDHEAFFGQGTRLTVV.

CDR3 sequence reads: CASSLWTGGYTF. The CDR3 nucleotides are TGTGCCAGCAGCTTATGGACAGGTGGCTACACCTTC. The rearrangement links TRBV11-2 to TRBJ1-2, with 7 bases aligning to TRBD1. V was pared by 2 bases and J by 7 bases, with 1 base of the junction left unmatched. Germline V gene sequence: CDR1 SGHAT, CDR2 FQNNGV. The CDR3 totals 12 residues. Full variable domain (outside the CDR3, taken from reference TRBV11-2 and TRBJ1-2): EAGVAQSPRYKIIEKRQSVAFWCNPISGHATLYWYQQILGQGPKLLIQFQNNGVVDDSQLPKDRFSAERLKGVDSTLKIQPAKLEDSAVYLCASSLWTGGYTFGSGTRLTVV.

Note on this clone: Within the sample, other DNA sequences also encode this same CDR3. The rearrangement joins TRBV28 to TRBJ1-1; D is ambiguous. Between the trimmed V and J ends, which lost 3 bases and 0 bases, there was a span of 2 bases. This CDR3 is built from 12 residues. Germline V gene sequence: CDR1 MDHEN, CDR2 SYDVKM. CDR3 in DNA: TGTGCCAGCAGTTTGGTGAACACTGAAGCTTTCTTT. Amino acid sequence: CASSLVNTEAFF.

This rearrangement joins TRBV5-4 to TRBJ2-5; TRBD1 matches at 8 bases. After removal of 4 bases from V and 1 base from J, the junction contained 6 bases not matched to a gene. The germline gives CDR1 SGHNT, CDR2 YYREEE (reference sequence). This CDR3 comprises 15 residues. CDR3 sequence: CASSADRGVQETQYF. CDR3 in DNA: TGTGCCAGCAGCGCCGACAGGGGTGTCCAAGAGACCCAGTACTTC.

This clone was observed a handful of times. This CDR3 is CASSLDSTGANVLTF. The CDR3 DNA is TGCGCCAGCAGCTTGGACAGTACGGGGGCCAACGTCCTGACTTTC. This chain uses TRBV5-1 with TRBJ2-6; D unresolved. Trimming left V 0 bases short and J 4 bases short, with 8 bases between. CDR3 length: 15 residues. CDR1 and CDR2 from the germline V gene are SGHRS and YFSETQ.

The V and J genes are TRBV28 and TRBJ1-4, with D perhaps TRBD1 (5 bases). The CDR3 consists of 16 residues. V was shortened by 3 bases and J by 4 bases, with 15 bases between the two germline ends. Germline V gives CDR1 MDHEN, CDR2 SYDVKM. The CDR3 here is CASSLSSGRGNEKLFF. CDR3 bases: TGTGCCAGCAGTTTGTCATCAGGGAGAGGTAATGAAAAACTGTTTTTT.

A few counts support this clone. The chain employs TRBV7-6 and TRBJ1-1, with D uncertain. Germline V gene sequence: CDR1 SGHVS, CDR2 FNYEAQ. Deletions cut 5 bases from V and 1 base from J, with 8 bases between. CDR3 length: 13 amino acids. CDR3 residues: CASSTRQNTEAFF. CDR3 DNA: TGTGCCAGCAGCACTAGACAGAACACTGAAGCTTTCTTT.

V is TRBV12-5 and J is TRBJ1-1; D not certain. Germline V gives CDR1 LGHNT, CDR2 FRNRAP. The CDR3 has 15 residues. V was clipped by 1 base and J by 4 bases, with 13 bases between them. CDR3 sequence: CASGLAPDGTTEAFF. The CDR3 bases are TGTGCTAGTGGTTTGGCCCCGGACGGCACCACTGAAGCTTTCTTT.

The rearrangement joins TRBV2 to TRBJ2-5; D remains unclear. Germline assignment: CDR1 SNHLY and CDR2 FYNNEI. V lost 7 bases and J 1 base, leaving 7 bases between the germline ends. This CDR3 contains 12 residues. CDR3 region: CASNWIQETQYF. The CDR3 bases are TGTGCCAGCAATTGGATCCAAGAGACCCAGTACTTC. The full variable domain, completed using reference TRBV2 and TRBJ2-5, is EPEVTQTPSHQVTQMGQEVILRCVPISNHLYFYWYRQILGQKVEFLVSFYNNEISEKSEIFDDQFSVERPDGSNFTLKIRSTKLEDSAMYFCASNWIQETQYFGPGTRLLVL.

The CDR3 region has the DNA TGTGCCAGTAGTCCTAGGGACAGGGGGCTTTACGGGGAGCTGTTTTTT. It codes for CASSPRDRGLYGELFF. The chain has TRBV19 and TRBJ2-2, with 12 bases fitting TRBD1. CDR1 is LNHDA, CDR2 SQIVND, per germline (reference sequence). CDR3 size: 16 residues. V lost 5 bases, J lost 7 bases, and 8 bases stayed unmatched.

V gene TRBV2 combines with J gene TRBJ2-3; the D call may be TRBD1 or TRBD2 (5 bases each). Trimming shortened V by 6 bases and J by 9 bases, and 25 bases separated the two germline ends. The CDR3 spans 16 residues. CDR1 is SNHLY, CDR2 FYNNEI, per germline. CDR3 region: CASSQEGPGRSRTQYF. The CDR3 DNA sequence: TGTGCCAGCAGCCAAGAGGGGCCAGGGCGGTCGAGAACGCAGTATTTT.